Below are 28 T cell receptor beta chains sequenced from a single sample in a study of cytotoxic CD8 clonotypes in ibrutinib-treated CLL. TCRdb keeps only in-frame clones here, not all; method: immunoSEQ multiplex PCR. The profile shows a few hundred thousand clones, 70% of them singletons. The sequences come from PBMCs, collected after 24 months of ibrutinib treatment. The receptors stem from a human donor with chronic lymphocytic leukemia.

This sequence joins TRBV7-9 and TRBJ2-7; TRBD1 matches 7 bases. From germline, CDR1 is SEHNR and CDR2 FQNEAQ (reference sequence). V lost 5 bases, J lost 5 bases, and 6 bases stayed unmatched. CDR3 size: 13 residues. The CDR3 loop is CASSPGGIHEQYF. The CDR3 DNA reads TGTGCCAGCAGCCCAGGGGGTATCCACGAGCAGTACTTC.

The chain combines TRBV4-1 with TRBJ2-7, with a tentative D call TRBD2 (5 bases). The germline V gene has CDR1 MGHRA and CDR2 YSYEKL. V was clipped by 0 bases and J by 2 bases, with 11 bases between them. The CDR3 is 15 residues long. DNA for the CDR3: TGCGCCAGCAGCCAAGACCCCAGCGGTACCTACGAGCAGTACTTC. It specifies CASSQDPSGTYEQYF.

CDR3 nucleotide sequence: TGTGCCAGCGCCCTAGCGGGTTTTTACAATGAGCAGTTCTTC. Translation gives CASALAGFYNEQFF. The rearrangement links TRBV9 to TRBJ2-1; 8 bases are shared with TRBD2. Germline V gives CDR1 SGDLS, CDR2 YYNGEE. The CDR3 is made up of 14 amino acids. The trim removed 7 bases at V and 4 bases at J, leaving 7 bases unmatched.

The genes are TRBV28 and TRBJ2-3, with 13 bases matching TRBD2. This CDR3 region has 18 residues. The V gene end was trimmed by 2 bases and the J gene end by 5 bases; junction bases not matched to a gene: 10. Germline V gives CDR1 MDHEN, CDR2 SYDVKM. CDR3 sequence: CASSLEGTGLAGVDTQYF. The CDR3 DNA sequence: TGTGCCAGCAGTTTAGAGGGAACTGGACTAGCGGGAGTAGATACGCAGTATTTT.

The V call is TRBV6-4, the J call TRBJ2-2; tentatively, D is TRBD1 (5 bases). The germline gives CDR1 MRHNA, CDR2 SNTAGT. Trimming removed 2 bases at V and 0 bases at J, with 10 bases between. CDR3 length: 16 residues. CDR3 coding DNA: TGTGCCAGCAGTGACCACCAGGGCGCGAACACCGGGGAGCTGTTTTTT. This encodes CASSDHQGANTGELFF.

J is TRBJ2-1 and V is TRBV29-1; unclear D gene. V shed 8 bases and J shed 8 bases, with 10 bases lying between them. Germline assignment: CDR1 SQVTM and CDR2 ANQGSEA. This CDR3 has 10 residues. The CDR3 bases are TGCAGCCTGGGCCTTGATGAGCAGTTCTTC. Its protein is CSLGLDEQFF.

This sequence joins TRBV28 and TRBJ2-5; D is possibly TRBD2 (6 bases). This CDR3 region has 11 residues. Trimming shortened V by 3 bases and J by 9 bases, and 8 bases separated the two germline ends. CDR1 is MDHEN and CDR2 is SYDVKM in the germline V gene. Here the CDR3 reads CASSLGLAQYF. The CDR3 DNA is TGTGCCAGCAGTTTGGGACTCGCCCAGTACTTC. Based on the CDR3 plus reference TRBV28 and TRBJ2-5, the full variable domain is DVKVTQSSRYLVKRTGEKVFLECVQDMDHENMFWYRQDPGLGLRLIYFSYDVKMKEKGDIPEGYSVSREKKERFSLILESASTNQTSMYLCASSLGLAQYFGPGTRLLVL.

The chain joins TRBV29-1 to TRBJ2-2; no reliable D call. CDR1 is SQVTM and CDR2 is ANQGSEA in the germline V gene. The CDR3 extends over 15 amino acids. V lost 4 bases, J lost 3 bases, and 15 bases lay in between. The CDR3: CSVGFGPLDTGELFF. The CDR3 region has the DNA TGCAGCGTTGGTTTCGGGCCCCTAGACACCGGGGAGCTGTTTTTT.

The DNA of the CDR3 is TGCAGCGTCAAACAGGGGGCGGGGGATACGCAGTATTTT. This gives the protein CSVKQGAGDTQYF. The chain carries TRBV29-1 and TRBJ2-3; TRBD1 matches at 9 bases. CDR1 SQVTM and CDR2 ANQGSEA come from the germline V gene. V trimming: 6 bases; J trimming: 6 bases; junction bases outside the gene matches: 7. This CDR3 region has 13 residues.

V is TRBV7-6 and J is TRBJ2-1; D remains ambiguous. The germline V gene encodes CDR1 SGHVS and CDR2 FNYEAQ. CDR3 size: 15 residues. The ends were cut back, 4 bases at V and 4 bases at J, with 14 bases in the middle. The CDR3 region has the DNA TGTGCCAGCAGCTATACCGCGATACCGTACAATGAGCAGTTCTTC. Translated: CASSYTAIPYNEQFF.

The chain joins TRBV29-1 to TRBJ2-1; 9 bases align to TRBD2. The CDR3 covers 18 residues. V shed 1 base and J 0 bases; nucleotides not matched to a gene: 10. Germline CDR1 is SQVTM and CDR2 is ANQGSEA. CDR3 in amino acids: CSVEGGLAGFSSYNEQFF. The CDR3 DNA is TGCAGCGTTGAAGGAGGTCTAGCGGGGTTTAGCTCCTACAATGAGCAGTTCTTC.

The chain couples TRBV27 to TRBJ2-5; perhaps TRBD2 as D (5 bases). V dropped 5 bases and J dropped 5 bases, with 18 bases sitting between them. Germline lookup yields CDR1 MNHEY and CDR2 SMNVEV (reference sequence). The CDR3 runs 15 residues. The CDR3 protein is CASSNRVEGWETQYF. The CDR3, as DNA: TGTGCCAGCAGTAACCGGGTCGAGGGTTGGGAGACCCAGTACTTC.

V and J are TRBV28 and TRBJ1-5; D is uncertain. CDR3 length equals 14 residues. Germline V gene lookup returns CDR1 MDHEN and CDR2 SYDVKM. The V end was cut by 3 bases, the J end by 7 bases, with 13 bases between. The CDR3 coding sequence is TGTGCCAGCAGTTTGTTTGGAGTAGGACAGCCCCAGCATTTT. Amino acids: CASSLFGVGQPQHF.

This clone was observed a few times. V is TRBV9 and J is TRBJ2-2; perhaps D is TRBD1 or TRBD2 (6 bases each). Trimming removed 2 bases at V and 6 bases at J, with 14 bases between. CDR3 length equals 15 residues. The germline CDR1 and CDR2 sequences are SGDLS and YYNGEE. The CDR3 protein is CASSVTGGEAGELFF. CDR3 sequence (DNA): TGTGCCAGCAGCGTCACCGGGGGCGAGGCCGGGGAGCTGTTTTTT.

V and J are TRBV18 and TRBJ1-5, with 8 bases lining up with TRBD1. The V segment lost 5 bases and the J segment 7 bases; nucleotides outside the gene matches: 10. This CDR3 has 15 amino acids. Germline assignment: CDR1 KGHSH and CDR2 LQKENI. In nucleotides, the CDR3 is TGTGCCAGCTCATCGGACAGGGAAGTAGGACAGCCCCAGCATTTT. Protein sequence: CASSSDREVGQPQHF. The full variable domain, in which reference TRBV18 and TRBJ1-5 provide the parts outside the CDR3, is NAGVMQNPRHLVRRRGQEARLRCSPMKGHSHVYWYRQLPEEGLKFMVYLQKENIIDESGMPKERFSAEFPKEGPSILRIQQVVRGDSAAYFCASSSDREVGQPQHFGDGTRLSIL.

This clone was picked up a small number of times. The V gene is TRBV28, the J gene TRBJ1-2, with D perhaps matching TRBD1 (6 bases). In germline, CDR1 is MDHEN, CDR2 SYDVKM. Trimming cost V 5 bases and J 8 bases, with 12 bases left between them. The CDR3 sequence is 12 residues long. The CDR3 region is CASSTGQRGYTF. In DNA form, the CDR3 reads TGTGCCAGCAGTACCGGACAGCGGGGCTACACCTTC.

This clone was picked up a small number of times. The chain uses TRBV6-6 and TRBJ2-7; TRBD1 aligns across 9 bases. Germline V gives CDR1 MNHNY, CDR2 SVGAGI (reference sequence). The trim removed 5 bases at V and 5 bases at J, leaving 10 bases unmatched. CDR3 size: 15 residues. The CDR3 loop reads CASSDTGTGSNEQYF. The CDR3 DNA sequence: TGTGCCAGCAGTGACACCGGGACAGGGAGCAACGAGCAGTACTTC.

This clone was observed a handful of times. V usage is TRBV7-3 and J usage is TRBJ1-2; 7 nucleotides agree with TRBD1. The V and J ends lost 5 bases and 3 bases, in that order; junction bases with no gene match: 6. This CDR3 contains 14 residues. Looked up from germline, CDR1 is SGHTA and CDR2 is FQGTGA. The CDR3 DNA reads as TGTGCCAGCAGCCAAACCGGGACAGACTATGGCTACACCTTC. This codes for CASSQTGTDYGYTF.

The chain couples TRBV29-1 to TRBJ2-7, with 8 bases identical to TRBD2. V lost 2 bases to trimming and J lost 3 bases; unmatched junction nucleotides: 3. CDR1 is SQVTM, CDR2 ANQGSEA, per germline. This CDR3 is built from 13 residues. DNA for the CDR3: TGCAGCGTTGAAAGAGCGGGAGACTACGAGCAGTACTTC. It translates to CSVERAGDYEQYF.

This chain uses TRBV28 with TRBJ1-1, with D uncertain. Germline values: CDR1 MDHEN, CDR2 SYDVKM. The germline V and J ends were trimmed by 5 bases and 1 base, with 8 bases remaining between them. CDR3 size: 13 residues. The CDR3 sequence: CASSPHGNTEAFF. Written as DNA, the CDR3 is TGTGCCAGCAGTCCCCATGGGAACACTGAAGCTTTCTTT.

This chain joins TRBV5-1 and TRBJ2-5, with 7 positions matching TRBD1. The junction had 7 bases not matched to a gene; V was cut back by 6 bases and J by 2 bases. The CDR3 has 14 residues. Germline CDR1 is SGHRS and CDR2 is YFSETQ. As DNA, the CDR3 is TGCGCCAGCACACGGGACAGCCTACAAGAGACCCAGTACTTC. It yields the protein CASTRDSLQETQYF.

The J gene is TRBJ2-7, the V gene TRBV5-1, with 8 bases matching TRBD2. This CDR3 spans 17 amino acids. Trimming removed 3 bases from V and 1 base from J; junction bases left unmatched: 12. Germline V gene data show CDR1 as SGHRS and CDR2 as YFSETQ. CDR3 nucleotides: TGCGCCAGCAGCTCCCCCCCAGGGGCGGGAGGTTCCTACGAGCAGTACTTC. Its translation: CASSSPPGAGGSYEQYF.

This clone was observed a few times. The gene calls are TRBV6-6 and TRBJ1-2; 7 positions match TRBD1. Germline CDR1 reads MNHNY; CDR2 reads SVGAGI (reference sequence). This CDR3 contains 13 residues. The junction had 8 bases not matched to a gene; V was cut back by 7 bases and J by 6 bases. The CDR3 here is CASNEDRVHGYTF. In DNA form, the CDR3 reads TGTGCCAGCAACGAAGACAGGGTACATGGCTACACCTTC.

The chain couples TRBV9 to TRBJ1-3; D is possibly TRBD1 (6 bases). The ends were cut back, 4 bases at V and 7 bases at J, with 18 bases in the middle. The CDR3 spans 15 residues. Germline V gene lookup returns CDR1 SGDLS and CDR2 YYNGEE. The CDR3 region is CASSPKQGLGNTIYF. The CDR3 DNA reads as TGTGCCAGCAGCCCGAAGCAGGGGCTCGGGAACACCATATATTTT.

The rearrangement links TRBV27 to TRBJ2-5, with TRBD1 matching over 10 bases. The CDR3 loop spans 14 amino acids. Germline-derived CDR1 and CDR2 are MNHEY and SMNVEV (reference sequence). Trimming took 2 bases from V and 5 from J; bases not matched to a gene: 2. The CDR3 DNA reads as TGTGCCAGCAGTTTAGTGGGACAGGGGGAGACCCAGTACTTC. It is translated as CASSLVGQGETQYF.

This clone was counted between two and nine times. This chain uses TRBV9 with TRBJ2-1, with TRBD2 matching over 9 bases. The J segment lost 1 base and the V segment lost 4 bases, leaving 3 bases of the junction unmatched. Looked up from germline, CDR1 is SGDLS and CDR2 is YYNGEE. CDR3 size: 15 residues. CDR3 sequence reads: CASSTLAGSYNEQFF. The CDR3 nucleotides read TGTGCCAGCAGCACCCTAGCGGGGTCCTACAATGAGCAGTTCTTC.

This chain links TRBV4-2 with TRBJ1-5, with a possible D match to TRBD1 (6 bases). Trimming removed 5 bases from V and 2 bases from J, with 16 bases in between. The germline CDR1 and CDR2 sequences are LGHNA and YNFKEQ. The CDR3 contains 16 residues. The CDR3 spells CASSTLTGIGNQPQHF. Here the CDR3 DNA reads TGTGCCAGCAGCACACTGACAGGTATTGGCAATCAGCCCCAGCATTTT.

The gene calls are TRBV6-1 and TRBJ1-4; D might be TRBD1 (5 bases). Trimming pared 3 bases from V and 13 bases from J, leaving 18 bases between. CDR1 is MNHNS and CDR2 is SASEGT in the germline V gene. The CDR3 sequence is 14 residues long. The DNA of the CDR3 is TGTGCCAGCAGTGACCGGCTGGTGGGGACCGGACTGTTTTTT. As protein: CASSDRLVGTGLFF.